This is a list of T cell receptor beta chains from one sample in a study of T-cell memory formation after mild COVID-19. TCRdb reanalysed the 5' RACE reads using MiXCR and keeps one entry per CDR3 protein. The sample records fewer than 450,000 distinct CDR3 sequences, 20% to 25% being singletons. The sequencing sample was made of PBMCs or a T cell subset sorted from them (not recorded which). The receptor set was obtained from an adult woman who had mild COVID-19 (a few samples of this study predate the infection). Cell type and time point are not known. CDR3s leave out the opening cysteine and the closing phenylalanine or tryptophan. For some rows the clone size is stated as once, few or many, or as a class when expanded; others skip it.

V,size,J,CDR3
TRBV4-3,many,TRBJ2-5,ASSQGLAEETQY
TRBV7-9,few,TRBJ2-1,ASSLVTREQF
TRBV12-3/TRBV12-4,few,TRBJ2-2,ASSLPGTGTGELF
TRBV24-1,few,TRBJ2-1,ATSDVAGGQF
TRBV20-1,.,TRBJ2-7,SASSHRGFRDEQY
TRBV7-8,few,TRBJ1-1,ASSFEQNTEAF
TRBV2,few,TRBJ2-7,ASRDLRDRAYEQY
TRBV5-4,few,TRBJ2-3,ASSQAGAITDTQY
TRBV10-3,.,TRBJ2-5,AISEFAQETQY
TRBV6-2/TRBV6-3,few,TRBJ1-6,ASSYRGQRNSPLH
TRBV28,few,TRBJ1-2,AEQGNYGYT
TRBV19,.,TRBJ2-7,ASSIDRRGAYEQY
TRBV6-5,few,TRBJ2-5,ASSPTSGIWEETQY
TRBV25-1,.,TRBJ1-1,ASSESGITEAF
TRBV4-1,few,TRBJ2-7,ASSQQGGSYEQY
TRBV27,few,TRBJ2-3,ASSLVSFTDTQY
TRBV3-1,few,TRBJ1-1,ASSTGPEAF
TRBV6-5,.,TRBJ2-1,ASSYASSNEQF
TRBV19,few,TRBJ1-5,ASSLGHLSNQPQH
TRBV12-3/TRBV12-4,.,TRBJ1-3,ASSLRRGTSGNTIY
TRBV9,many,TRBJ2-7,ASSVGPSSYEQY
TRBV20-1,.,TRBJ2-3,SARDGGSGPDTQY
TRBV6-1,.,TRBJ1-5,ASITGGSNQPQH
TRBV5-6,.,TRBJ1-1,ATRGQGGTEAF
TRBV5-1,.,TRBJ2-2,ASSLVFGETGELF
TRBV6-4,.,TRBJ2-3,ASSPQGSWDTQY
TRBV5-1,few,TRBJ1-1,ASSSGTGGPEAF
TRBV7-8,few,TRBJ2-3,ASSLGTGSRTDTQY
TRBV7-9,few,TRBJ2-7,ASSWARGMEEQY
TRBV27,few,TRBJ2-7,ASSLGIGVMNEQY
TRBV6-2/TRBV6-3,.,TRBJ2-7,ASRLGQAAREQY
TRBV18,few,TRBJ2-3,ASSIYSTDTQY
TRBV10-1,few,TRBJ1-2,ASSNGGTGNGYT
TRBV30,.,TRBJ1-1,AWSVRGTEAF
TRBV27,few,TRBJ2-1,ASQPRAAYNEQF
TRBV12-3/TRBV12-4,.,TRBJ1-1,ASSSTGKAEAF
TRBV15,few,TRBJ1-6,ATSRGQDGSPLH
TRBV2,.,TRBJ1-5,ASRGTGGTGGQPQH